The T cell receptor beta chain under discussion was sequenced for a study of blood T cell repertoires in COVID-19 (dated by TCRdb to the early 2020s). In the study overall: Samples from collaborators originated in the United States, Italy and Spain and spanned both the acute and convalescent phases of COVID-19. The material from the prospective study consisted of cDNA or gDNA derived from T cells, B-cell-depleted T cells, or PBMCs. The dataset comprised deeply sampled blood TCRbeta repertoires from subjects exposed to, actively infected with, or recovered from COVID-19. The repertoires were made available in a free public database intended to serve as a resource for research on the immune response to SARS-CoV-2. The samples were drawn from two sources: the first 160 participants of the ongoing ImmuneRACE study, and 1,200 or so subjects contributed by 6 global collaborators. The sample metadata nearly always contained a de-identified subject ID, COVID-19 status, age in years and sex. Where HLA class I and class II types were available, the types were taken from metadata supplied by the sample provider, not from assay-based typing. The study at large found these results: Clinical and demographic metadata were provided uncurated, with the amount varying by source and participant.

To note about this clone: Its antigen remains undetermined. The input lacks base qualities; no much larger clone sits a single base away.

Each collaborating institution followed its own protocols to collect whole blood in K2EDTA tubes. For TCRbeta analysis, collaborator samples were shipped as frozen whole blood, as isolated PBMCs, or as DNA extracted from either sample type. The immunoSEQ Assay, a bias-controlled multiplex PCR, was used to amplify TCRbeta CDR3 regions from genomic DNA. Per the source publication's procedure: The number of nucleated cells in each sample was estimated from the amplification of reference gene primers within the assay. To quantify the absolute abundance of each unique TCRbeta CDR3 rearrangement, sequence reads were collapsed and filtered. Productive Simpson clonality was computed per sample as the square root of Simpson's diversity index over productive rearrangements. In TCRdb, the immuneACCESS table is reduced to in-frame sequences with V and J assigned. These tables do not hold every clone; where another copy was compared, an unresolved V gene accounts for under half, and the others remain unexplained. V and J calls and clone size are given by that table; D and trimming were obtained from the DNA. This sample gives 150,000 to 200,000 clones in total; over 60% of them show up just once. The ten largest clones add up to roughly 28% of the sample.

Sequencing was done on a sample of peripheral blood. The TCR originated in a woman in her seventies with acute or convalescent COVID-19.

The nucleotide sequence reads TGTGCCAGCAGACCGGGACTAGAGGGGACCCAGTACTTC. It is translated as CASRPGLEGTQYF. This receptor chain uses TRBV27 and TRBJ2-5; 8 nucleotides in the junction match TRBD2. Via the germline V gene (reference sequence), CDR1 is MNHEY and CDR2 SMNVEV. V is cut back by 6 bases and J by 7 bases, with 7 bases in the junction unmatched. Reading from cysteine to phenylalanine, the CDR3 counts 13 amino acids. CDR3 DNA only is kept here, 39 bases in frame from base 1.